These 18 T cell receptor beta chains came from one sample sequenced in a study of early T cells in non-severe SARS-CoV-2 infection. TCRdb re-called the 5' RACE reads with MiXCR, one entry per CDR3 protein. This sample has 30,000 to 35,000 distinct CDR3 sequences, with 4% to 5% found just once. The sample comprised whole blood. The receptors shown here come from an adult who was a healthcare worker with PCR-confirmed SARS-CoV-2 infection or an uninfected control (not recorded which).

This clonotype was seen many times. The gene calls are TRBV7-2 and TRBJ2-2, with D perhaps TRBD1 (6 bases). V lost 5 bases and J 2 bases, leaving 15 bases between the germline ends. Germline CDR1 SGHTA, CDR2 FQGNSA. The CDR3 runs 16 residues. DNA for the CDR3: TGTGCCAGCAGCGCGGGCTGGGGACAAAACACCGGGGAGCTGTTTTTT. It is translated as CASSAGWGQNTGELFF.

This clonotype was counted many times. CDR3 sequence reads: CASSPGIGETQYF. CDR3 DNA: TGTGCCAGCTCACCAGGGATCGGGGAGACCCAGTACTTC. The gene calls are TRBV18 and TRBJ2-5; D unclear. The germline gives CDR1 KGHSH, CDR2 LQKENI. This CDR3 is 13 amino acids long. Trimming took 2 bases from V and 5 from J, leaving 9 bases between them.

This clonotype was seen at least ten times. CDR3 sequence reads: CASRRGQGGSYEQYF. The CDR3 DNA reads as TGTGCCAGCAGAAGGGGACAGGGGGGATCCTACGAGCAGTACTTC. The V gene is TRBV6-1, the J gene TRBJ2-7, with TRBD1 identical over 11 bases. V was clipped by 6 bases and J by 1 base; unmatched bases: 5. Germline values: CDR1 MNHNS, CDR2 SASEGT. The CDR3 extends over 15 amino acids.

This clonotype has just a few counts. The rearrangement links TRBV2 to TRBJ1-4, with 8 bases lining up with TRBD1. V lost 6 bases and J lost 7; bases outside the gene matches: 7. The CDR3 is 14 amino acids. CDR1 is SNHLY and CDR2 is FYNNEI in the germline V gene. The CDR3 protein is CASRMGQASEKLFF. In nucleotides, the CDR3 is TGTGCCAGCAGGATGGGACAGGCGAGTGAAAAACTGTTTTTT.

This clonotype was observed at least ten times. The chain employs TRBV7-6 and TRBJ2-3, with 13 bases identical to TRBD2. The CDR3 is 15 amino acids. J gave up 7 bases and V 6 bases, and 7 bases lay outside the gene matches. The germline V gene encodes CDR1 SGHVS and CDR2 FNYEAQ. The CDR3: CASSEMTSGGYTQYF. The CDR3 DNA sequence: TGTGCCAGCAGTGAGATGACTAGCGGGGGGTATACGCAGTATTTT.

Ten or more counts support this clonotype. The chain is built from TRBV12-3 or TRBV12-4 and TRBJ2-3; 12 nucleotides agree with TRBD2. This CDR3 comprises 16 residues. The junction had 6 bases not matched to a gene; V was cut back by 6 bases and J by 2 bases. The DNA for the CDR3 is TGTGCCAGCAGATCACGACTAGCGGGGGTCACAGATACGCAGTATTTT. Protein sequence: CASRSRLAGVTDTQYF.

This clonotype was found many times. The rearrangement links TRBV3-1 to TRBJ2-7; a possible D gene is TRBD2 (6 bases). Germline V gene lookup returns CDR1 LGHDT and CDR2 YNNKEL (reference sequence). CDR3 size: 13 residues. V lost 5 bases, J lost 0 bases, and 8 bases lay in between. The CDR3 loop is CASSAGSSYEQYF. CDR3 coding DNA: TGTGCCAGCAGCGCCGGGAGCTCCTACGAGCAGTACTTC.

This clonotype occurred many times. The V gene is TRBV11-2, the J gene TRBJ2-7, with 10 bases matching TRBD1. After removal of 3 bases from V and 2 bases from J, the junction contained 7 bases not matched to a gene. The CDR3 has 16 amino acids. Germline values: CDR1 SGHAT, CDR2 FQNNGV. The CDR3 bases are TGTGCCAGCAGCTTTACCCCCGGACAGGGGGCCTACGAGCAGTACTTC. This translates into CASSFTPGQGAYEQYF.

This clonotype was seen many times. The chain has TRBV7-2 and TRBJ1-3, with 8 bases lining up with TRBD1. Trimming removed 1 base from V and 5 bases from J; junction bases left unmatched: 4. This CDR3 is 15 amino acids long. Germline CDR1 SGHTA, CDR2 FQGNSA. CDR3 sequence reads: CASSLDGQGRNTIYF. The CDR3 DNA reads TGTGCCAGCAGCTTAGATGGACAGGGTAGAAACACCATATATTTT.

This clonotype was seen ten or more times. This chain connects TRBV10-3 to TRBJ2-7, with a tentative D call TRBD2 (5 bases). This CDR3 region has 13 residues. The V gene lost 4 bases and the J gene lost 0 bases, with 7 bases spanning the gap. Per the germline V gene, CDR1 is ENHRY and CDR2 is SYGVKD. The CDR3 sequence: CAISAEDSYEQYF. The CDR3 DNA follows: TGTGCCATCAGTGCGGAGGACTCCTACGAGCAGTACTTC.

In its sample, this clonotype was seen many times. V and J are TRBV28 and TRBJ1-5; D uncertain. Trimming pared 1 base from V and 4 bases from J, leaving 11 bases between. Germline CDR1 is MDHEN and CDR2 is SYDVKM. The CDR3 sequence is 15 residues long. The CDR3: CASSLYSGENQPQHF. Written as DNA, the CDR3 is TGTGCCAGCAGTTTATATTCTGGTGAAAATCAGCCCCAGCATTTT.

In DNA form, the CDR3 reads TGTGCCAGCAGCCTAAGGACTCAAGAGACCCAGTACTTC. Translating it yields CASSLRTQETQYF. The V gene is TRBV6-2 or TRBV6-3, the J gene TRBJ2-5; maybe TRBD2 (5 bases). CDR1 is MNHEY and CDR2 is SVGEGT in the germline V gene. V lost 6 bases and J 2 bases, leaving 10 bases between the germline ends. The CDR3 runs 13 residues.

This clonotype came up many times. In DNA form, the CDR3 reads TGTGCCAGCAGCTCCCCGGGAGCTAGCACAGATACGCAGTATTTT. It specifies CASSSPGASTDTQYF. The rearrangement links TRBV11-2 to TRBJ2-3; a possible D gene is TRBD2 (6 bases). CDR1 and CDR2 from the germline V gene are SGHAT and FQNNGV. The CDR3 contains 15 residues. The ends were cut back, 4 bases at V and 0 bases at J, with 11 bases in the middle.

This clonotype appeared a few times. The rearrangement uses TRBV7-2 and TRBJ2-6; 9 nucleotides line up with TRBD1. The germline gives CDR1 SGHTA, CDR2 FQGNSA. V lost 1 base and J lost 8; bases outside the gene matches: 3. The length of the CDR3 is 15 residues. Here the CDR3 reads CASSLGTGVTNVLTF. The CDR3 DNA reads TGTGCCAGCAGCTTAGGGACAGGGGTTACCAACGTCCTGACTTTC.

This clonotype was seen at least ten times. The chain joins TRBV2 to TRBJ2-2; D possibly uses TRBD1 or TRBD2 (5 bases each). The germline CDR1 and CDR2 sequences are SNHLY and FYNNEI. This CDR3 contains 15 residues. V lost 5 bases and J 1 base, leaving 11 bases between the germline ends. The CDR3 spells CASSPGRMNTGELFF. CDR3 nucleotide sequence: TGTGCCAGCAGTCCGGGACGGATGAACACCGGGGAGCTGTTTTTT.

This chain joins TRBV20-1 and TRBJ1-2; D unresolved. This CDR3 contains 12 residues. Germline assignment: CDR1 DFQATT and CDR2 SNEGSKA (reference sequence). Trimming cost V 3 bases and J 5 bases, with 10 bases left between them. The CDR3 region has the DNA TGCAGTGCTAGCCCAGCGCAATATGGCTACACCTTC. It specifies CSASPAQYGYTF.

This clonotype was seen at least ten times. This rearrangement joins TRBV20-1 to TRBJ2-1, with D possibly being TRBD1 or TRBD2 (5 bases each). With 2 bases removed from V and 5 bases from J, the gap between germline ends came to 13 bases. Germline values: CDR1 DFQATT, CDR2 SNEGSKA (reference sequence). CDR3 size: 14 residues. The CDR3 sequence is CSARPGDPNNEQFF. For the CDR3, the DNA is TGCAGTGCTAGACCTGGGGACCCCAACAATGAGCAGTTCTTC.

This clonotype was counted at least ten times. The V gene is TRBV11-2, the J gene TRBJ1-5, with 7 bases fitting TRBD1. The germline V gene has CDR1 SGHAT and CDR2 FQNNGV. This CDR3 is 15 amino acids long. Losses at the gene ends were 2 bases for V and 5 bases for J; bases not matched to a gene: 6. The CDR3 DNA follows: TGTGCCAGCAGCTTATGGGACAGCCCCTATCAGCCCCAGCATTTT. Protein product: CASSLWDSPYQPQHF.